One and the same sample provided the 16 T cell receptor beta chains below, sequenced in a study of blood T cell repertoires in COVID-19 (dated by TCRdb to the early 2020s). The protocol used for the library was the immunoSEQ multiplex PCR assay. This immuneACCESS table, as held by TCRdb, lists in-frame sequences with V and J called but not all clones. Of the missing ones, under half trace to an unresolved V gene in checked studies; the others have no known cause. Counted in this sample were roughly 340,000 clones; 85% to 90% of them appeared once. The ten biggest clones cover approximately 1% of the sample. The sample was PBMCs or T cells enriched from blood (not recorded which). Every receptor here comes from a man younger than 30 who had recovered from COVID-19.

CDR3 in amino acids: CASSESATGRDTQYF. The CDR3 DNA is TGTGCCAGCAGTGAATCCGCGACAGGGCGGGATACGCAGTATTTT. The V and J genes are TRBV6-1 and TRBJ2-3, with 7 nucleotides matching TRBD1. Germline assignment: CDR1 MNHNS and CDR2 SASEGT. V dropped 2 bases and J dropped 6; count of bases not matched to a gene: 8. This CDR3 contains 15 residues.

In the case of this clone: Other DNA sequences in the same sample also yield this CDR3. DNA of the CDR3: TGTGCCAGCAGTGAAGGGGGGGCGGGTACAGATACGCAGTATTTT. Translated: CASSEGGAGTDTQYF. This chain uses TRBV25-1 with TRBJ2-3, with D possibly matching TRBD2 (7 bases). The CDR3 totals 15 residues. Germline V gene lookup returns CDR1 MGHDK and CDR2 SYGVNS. Trimming cost V 2 bases and J 3 bases, with 12 bases left between them.

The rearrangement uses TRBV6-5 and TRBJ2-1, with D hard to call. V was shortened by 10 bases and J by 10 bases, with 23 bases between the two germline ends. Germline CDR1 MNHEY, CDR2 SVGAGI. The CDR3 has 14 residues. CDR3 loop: CATGALRGEKEQFF. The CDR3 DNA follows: TGTGCCACCGGCGCGTTGCGAGGTGAGAAGGAGCAGTTCTTC.

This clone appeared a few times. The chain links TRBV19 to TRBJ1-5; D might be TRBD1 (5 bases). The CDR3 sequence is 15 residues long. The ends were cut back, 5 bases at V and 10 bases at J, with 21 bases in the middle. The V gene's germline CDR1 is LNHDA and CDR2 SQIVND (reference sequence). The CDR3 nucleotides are TGTGCCAGTAGTTCGCGGGGTATAGGGGAGGAACCCCAGCATTTT. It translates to CASSSRGIGEEPQHF. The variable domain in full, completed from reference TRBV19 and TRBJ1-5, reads DGGITQSPKYLFRKEGQNVTLSCEQNLNHDAMYWYRQDPGQGLRLIYYSQIVNDFQKGDIAEGYSVSREKKESFPLTVTSAQKNPTAFYLCASSSRGIGEEPQHFGDGTRLSIL.

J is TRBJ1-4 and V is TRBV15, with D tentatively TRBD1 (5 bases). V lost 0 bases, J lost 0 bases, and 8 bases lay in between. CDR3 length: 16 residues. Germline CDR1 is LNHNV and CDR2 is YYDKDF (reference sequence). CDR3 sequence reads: CATSRDRQPTNEKLFF. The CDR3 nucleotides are TGTGCCACCAGCAGAGATCGACAGCCAACTAATGAAAAACTGTTTTTT.

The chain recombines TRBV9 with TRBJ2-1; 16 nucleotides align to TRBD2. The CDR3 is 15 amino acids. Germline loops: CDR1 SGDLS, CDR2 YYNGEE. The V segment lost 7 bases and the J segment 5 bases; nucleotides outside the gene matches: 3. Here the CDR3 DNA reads TGTGCCAGCTCCGGGACTAGCGGGAGGGACAATGAGCAGTTCTTC. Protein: CASSGTSGRDNEQFF.

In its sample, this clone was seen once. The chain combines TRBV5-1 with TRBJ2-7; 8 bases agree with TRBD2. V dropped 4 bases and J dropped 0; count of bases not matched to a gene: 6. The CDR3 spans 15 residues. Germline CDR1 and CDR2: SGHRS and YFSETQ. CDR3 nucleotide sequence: TGCGCCAGCAGCCGGGGGGGAGCGTTCTCCTACGAGCAGTACTTC. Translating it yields CASSRGGAFSYEQYF.

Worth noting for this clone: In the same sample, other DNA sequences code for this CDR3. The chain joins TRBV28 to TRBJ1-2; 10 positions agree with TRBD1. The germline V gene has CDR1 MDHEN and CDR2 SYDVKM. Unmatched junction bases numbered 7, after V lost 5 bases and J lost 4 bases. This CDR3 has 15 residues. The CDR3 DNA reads TGTGCCAGCAGTCCCCCCGGGACAGGGGCCTATGGCTACACCTTC. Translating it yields CASSPPGTGAYGYTF.

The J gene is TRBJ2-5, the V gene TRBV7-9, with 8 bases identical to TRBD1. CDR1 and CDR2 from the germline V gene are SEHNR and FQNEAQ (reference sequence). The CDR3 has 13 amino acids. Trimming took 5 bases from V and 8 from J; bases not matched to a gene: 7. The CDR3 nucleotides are TGTGCCAGCAGCAGATCACAGGGGGGAACCCAGTACTTC. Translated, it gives CASSRSQGGTQYF.

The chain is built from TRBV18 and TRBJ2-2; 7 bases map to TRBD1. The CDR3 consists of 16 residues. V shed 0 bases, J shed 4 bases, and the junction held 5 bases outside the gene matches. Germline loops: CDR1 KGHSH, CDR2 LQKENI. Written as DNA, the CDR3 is TGTGCCAGCTCACCACCAGACAGGGTTCGCACCGGGGAGCTGTTTTTT. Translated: CASSPPDRVRTGELFF. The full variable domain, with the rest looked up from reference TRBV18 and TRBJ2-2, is NAGVMQNPRHLVRRRGQEARLRCSPMKGHSHVYWYRQLPEEGLKFMVYLQKENIIDESGMPKERFSAEFPKEGPSILRIQQVVRGDSAAYFCASSPPDRVRTGELFFGEGSRLTVL.

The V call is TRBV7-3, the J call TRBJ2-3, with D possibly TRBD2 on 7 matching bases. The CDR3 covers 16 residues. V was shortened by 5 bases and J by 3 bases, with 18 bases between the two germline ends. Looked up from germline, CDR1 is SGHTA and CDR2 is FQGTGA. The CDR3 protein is CASSPQGGMRTDTQYF. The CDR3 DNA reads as TGTGCCAGCAGCCCACAGGGAGGGATGAGGACAGATACGCAGTATTTT.

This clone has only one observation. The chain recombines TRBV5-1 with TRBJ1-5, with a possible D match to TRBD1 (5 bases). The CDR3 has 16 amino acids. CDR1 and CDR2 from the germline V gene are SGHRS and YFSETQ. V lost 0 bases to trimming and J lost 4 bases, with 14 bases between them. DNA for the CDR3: TGCGCCAGCAGCTTGGGGGGCCTCGGAGGGAATCAGCCCCAGCATTTT. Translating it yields CASSLGGLGGNQPQHF. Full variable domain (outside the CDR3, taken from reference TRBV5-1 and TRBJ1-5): KAGVTQTPRYLIKTRGQQVTLSCSPISGHRSVSWYQQTPGQGLQFLFEYFSETQRNKGNFPGRFSGRQFSNSRSEMNVSTLELGDSALYLCASSLGGLGGNQPQHFGDGTRLSIL.

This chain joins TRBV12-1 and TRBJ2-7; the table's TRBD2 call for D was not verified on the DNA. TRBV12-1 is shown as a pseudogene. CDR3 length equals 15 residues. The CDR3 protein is CASEGLAGTRSEQYF. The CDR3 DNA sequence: TGTGCCTCGGAGGGACTAGCGGGAACAAGGAGCGAGCAGTACTTC.

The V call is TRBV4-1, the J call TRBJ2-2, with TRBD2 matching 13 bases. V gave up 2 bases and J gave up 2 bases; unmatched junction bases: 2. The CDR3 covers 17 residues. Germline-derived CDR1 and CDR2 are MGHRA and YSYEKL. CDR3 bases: TGCGCCAGCAGCCAATGGACTAGCGGGAGAAACACCGGGGAGCTGTTTTTT. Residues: CASSQWTSGRNTGELFF.

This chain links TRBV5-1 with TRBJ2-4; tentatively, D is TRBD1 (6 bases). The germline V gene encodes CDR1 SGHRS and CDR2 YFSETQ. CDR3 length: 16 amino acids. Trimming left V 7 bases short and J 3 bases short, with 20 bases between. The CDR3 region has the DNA TGCGCCAGCTCTTCGTCCGGTCGGACAGACAAAAACATTCAGTACTTC. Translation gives CASSSSGRTDKNIQYF.

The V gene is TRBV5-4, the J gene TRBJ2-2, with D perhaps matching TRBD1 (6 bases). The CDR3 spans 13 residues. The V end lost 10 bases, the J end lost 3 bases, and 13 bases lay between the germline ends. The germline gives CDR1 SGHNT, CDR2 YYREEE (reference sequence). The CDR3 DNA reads TGTGCCCACGGATCAGGGGACACCGGGGAGCTGTTTTTT. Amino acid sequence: CAHGSGDTGELFF.